Following are 5 T cell receptor beta chains from one sample sequenced in a study of CD8+ T cells in alopecia areata (dated by TCRdb to the late 2010s). The method was the immunoSEQ multiplex PCR assay. For TCR sequencing, RNA was extracted from every sample and reverse transcribed into cDNA to serve as template. TCRdb's version of the immuneACCESS table is confined to in-frame rearrangements and falls short of the full clone set. An unresolved V gene accounts for under half of the shortfall where checked; the remainder is of unknown origin. This sample gives roughly 150,000 clones in total; 45% to 60% of them show up just once. The top ten hold over 4% of the sample. The sequenced sample was CD4+ T cells sorted from blood. All receptors derive from a human donor in good health.

The chain combines TRBV29-1 with TRBJ2-3; D ambiguous. The CDR3 runs 13 residues. Germline CDR1 reads SQVTM; CDR2 reads ANQGSEA. V lost 7 bases, J lost 4 bases, and 15 bases lay in between. CDR3 region: CSGSSLRADTQYF. Here the CDR3 DNA reads TGCAGCGGCTCATCTCTACGGGCAGATACGCAGTATTTT.

J is TRBJ1-2 and V is TRBV2; D is unresolved. Germline CDR1 and CDR2: SNHLY and FYNNEI. The CDR3 extends over 15 amino acids. V gave up 3 bases and J gave up 3 bases, with 14 bases separating them. The CDR3 loop is CASSEDVGKHYGYTF. In DNA form, the CDR3 reads TGTGCCAGCAGTGAGGACGTGGGAAAGCACTATGGCTACACCTTC.

CDR3 region: CASTAKPLATRYEQYF. CDR3 DNA sequence: TGTGCCAGCACCGCTAAGCCGCTAGCTACCAGATACGAGCAGTACTTC. The genes are TRBV18 and TRBJ2-7; tentatively, D is TRBD2 (5 bases). The CDR3 has 16 residues. Germline lookup yields CDR1 KGHSH and CDR2 LQKENI. Trimming cost V 8 bases and J 4 bases, with 24 bases left between them. The variable domain in full, with the rest retrieved from reference TRBV18 and TRBJ2-7, is NAGVMQNPRHLVRRRGQEARLRCSPMKGHSHVYWYRQLPEEGLKFMVYLQKENIIDESGMPKERFSAEFPKEGPSILRIQQVVRGDSAAYFCASTAKPLATRYEQYFGPGTRLTVT.

This clone was observed a few times. V is TRBV4-1 and J is TRBJ2-5; D unresolved. Looked up from germline, CDR1 is MGHRA and CDR2 is YSYEKL. The CDR3 loop spans 13 amino acids. V lost 4 bases, J lost 0 bases, and 6 bases lay in between. CDR3 sequence: CASSLTDQETQYF. CDR3 DNA sequence: TGCGCCAGCAGCCTGACGGACCAAGAGACCCAGTACTTC.

V usage is TRBV2 and J usage is TRBJ2-7; the match to TRBD2 covers 9 bases. The V and J ends lost 6 bases and 6 bases, in that order; junction bases with no gene match: 12. CDR1 is SNHLY, CDR2 FYNNEI, per germline. The CDR3 runs 15 residues. CDR3 DNA: TGTGCCAGCAGCGTTATAGCGGGAGCAGGTCTCGAGCAGTACTTC. It encodes CASSVIAGAGLEQYF. Full variable domain (remainder filled in from reference TRBV2 and TRBJ2-7): EPEVTQTPSHQVTQMGQEVILRCVPISNHLYFYWYRQILGQKVEFLVSFYNNEISEKSEIFDDQFSVERPDGSNFTLKIRSTKLEDSAMYFCASSVIAGAGLEQYFGPGTRLTVT.